Listed below are T cell receptor beta chains from one sample, sequenced in a study of identical twins. TCRdb re-called the 5' RACE reads through MiXCR, storing one row per CDR3 protein. This sample has 450,000 or so distinct CDR3 sequences, with roughly 26% found just once. The same sample was also studied in work on T cells expressing NK-cell markers.

Material: CD4+ T cells sorted from blood. The receptor set was obtained from a woman aged 18-29 years in good health. Each CDR3 is given with its conserved first and last residue. The D gene is left open where the match is weak. Clone size, where shown, is once, few, many, or a class for clones that have expanded.

size	V	J	D	CDR3	DNA
NA	TRBV10-3	TRBJ2-3	NA	CAISGADTQYF	TGTGCCATCAGTGGAGCAGATACGCAGTATTTT
NA	TRBV5-1	TRBJ2-7	TRBD2	CASSWQGLEEQYF	TGCGCCAGTAGCTGGCAGGGACTAGAGGAGCAGTACTTC
NA	TRBV20-1	TRBJ2-7	NA	CSASGGTGQYF	TGCAGTGCTAGTGGGGGCACAGGGCAGTACTTC
NA	TRBV5-5	TRBJ2-6	TRBD1	CASSSEQGSVLTF	TGTGCCAGCAGTTCGGAACAGGGGAGTGTCCTGACTTTC
few	TRBV20-1	TRBJ2-7	NA	CSARIGGVSSYEQYF	TGCAGTGCTAGGATAGGTGGCGTCAGCTCCTACGAGCAGTACTTC
many	TRBV12-3/TRBV12-4	TRBJ2-3	TRBD2	CASSLIGGAGTQYF	TGTGCCAGCAGTTTAATCGGGGGGGCAGGTACGCAGTATTTT
NA	TRBV18	TRBJ2-1	NA	CASSPPDRYNEQFF	TGTGCCAGCTCACCACCGGACCGCTACAATGAGCAGTTCTTC
few	TRBV29-1	TRBJ2-7	NA	CSVATPGKIDEQYF	TGCAGCGTTGCTACGCCCGGGAAGATCGACGAGCAGTACTTC
many	TRBV24-1	TRBJ2-3	TRBD2	CATSGRGGLLGTDTQYF	TGTGCCACCAGTGGACGGGGGGGCCTTTTGGGCACAGATACGCAGTATTTT
few	TRBV10-3	TRBJ2-1	TRBD1	CAIQGASYNEQFF	TGTGCCATTCAGGGGGCCAGCTACAATGAGCAGTTCTTC
few	TRBV7-9	TRBJ1-4	NA	CASSPGRGVNEKLFF	TGTGCCAGCAGCCCAGGACGCGGGGTAAATGAAAAACTGTTTTTT
few	TRBV5-1	TRBJ1-2	NA	CASSRTAEGEGYTF	TGCGCCAGCAGCCGGACAGCCGAGGGAGAAGGCTACACCTTC
NA	TRBV7-2	TRBJ2-3	NA	CASSRDVGRRHTQYF	TGTGCCAGCAGCCGAGATGTCGGACGCCGCCATACGCAGTATTTT
few	TRBV12-3/TRBV12-4	TRBJ2-4	NA	CASSLTQGRGSKNIQYF	TGTGCCAGCAGTTTAACACAGGGAAGAGGTTCCAAAAACATTCAGTACTTC
NA	TRBV5-1	TRBJ1-6	NA	CASSPRDVNSPLHF	TGCGCCAGCAGCCCACGGGACGTTAATTCACCCCTCCACTTT
once	TRBV9	TRBJ2-1	TRBD2	CASSPGLAIDYNEQFF	TGTGCCAGCAGCCCCGGACTAGCGATCGATTACAATGAGCAGTTCTTC
NA	TRBV7-2	TRBJ1-3	NA	CASSPRPIRNTIYF	TGTGCCAGCAGCCCTCGGCCGATCCGAAACACCATATATTTT
few	TRBV12-3/TRBV12-4	TRBJ2-3	NA	CASSLRAGRTDTQYF	TGTGCCAGCAGTTTAAGAGCTGGCCGCACAGATACGCAGTATTTT
NA	TRBV7-3	TRBJ2-7	NA	CASSLGMSEYEQYF	TGTGCCAGCAGCTTAGGAATGTCCGAGTACGAGCAGTACTTC
few	TRBV18	TRBJ2-3	NA	CASSGPSTDTQYF	TGTGCCAGCTCCGGGCCCAGCACAGATACGCAGTATTTT
NA	TRBV6-1	TRBJ2-1	TRBD1	CASSDRGWDNEQFF	TGTGCCAGCAGTGACAGGGGGTGGGACAATGAGCAGTTCTTC
NA	TRBV4-1	TRBJ1-3	TRBD1	CASSQPGQGTGNTIYF	TGCGCCAGCAGCCAACCTGGACAGGGGACTGGAAACACCATATATTTT
NA	TRBV29-1	TRBJ2-5	NA	CSVAVVPQETQYF	TGCAGCGTTGCGGTCGTACCCCAAGAGACCCAGTACTTC
NA	TRBV20-1	TRBJ2-3	TRBD2	CSSGLASDTQYF	TGCAGTTCCGGACTAGCCTCAGATACGCAGTATTTT
few	TRBV5-1	TRBJ2-5	TRBD1	CASSLAEWDSPYQETQYF	TGCGCCAGCAGCTTGGCCGAGTGGGACAGCCCCTACCAAGAGACCCAGTACTTC
NA	TRBV3-1	TRBJ2-7	NA	CASKPAGALYEQYF	TGTGCCAGCAAACCGGCTGGGGCCCTCTACGAGCAGTACTTC
NA	TRBV12-3/TRBV12-4	TRBJ2-1	NA	CASSLARGLFPSYNEQFF	TGTGCCAGCAGTTTAGCGAGAGGCCTCTTCCCGTCCTACAATGAGCAGTTCTTC
few	TRBV4-3	TRBJ2-2	NA	CASSQGSSLSTGELFF	TGCGCCAGCAGCCAGGGTTCTAGTCTGTCCACCGGGGAGCTGTTTTTT